These T cell receptor beta chains were read from a single sample in a study of T cell repertoires in urothelial bladder cancer. Using immunoSEQ multiplex PCR, the repertoire was profiled, and TCRdb retains in-frame clones only, with some absent. The sample consists of thousands of clones, under 80% of them appearing once. The sample consisted of tumor-infiltrating cells from bladder cancer. The receptors were gathered from a human donor with urothelial carcinoma. CDR3s leave out the opening cysteine and the closing phenylalanine or tryptophan.

v_gene	CDR3aa
TRBV28	ASSNALPGGLF
TRBV12-5	ASGGQGYGEQY
TRBV7-2	ASSPDSFNEKLF
TRBV7-6	ASSLQRGGANVLT
TRBV27	ASSLTRGAGTNGYT
TRBV11-3	ASSLGVWLAGGLRQETQY
TRBV19	ASIPDSNPNYGYT
TRBV11-3	ASSLRGHTQDEQF
TRBV9	ASSVAGVGTQY
TRBV4-3	ASSQGVSGGLRGETQY
TRBV27	ASSLFGLGNQPQH
TRBV15	ATRQGVTDTQY
TRBV7-4	ASSVTGFWDYEQY
TRBV5-1	ASSLDRNVDEQF
TRBV2	ASSEAGTGTEEQY
TRBV14	ASSQQGSWETQY
TRBV18	ASTGGTDTQY
TRBV5-4	ASSSETDYEQY
TRBV11-3	ASSYSGMSQPQH
TRBV4-3	ASSQDRVTGGKTEAF
TRBV6-5	ASSITGPRGGYT
TRBV6-6	ASKGDRNTGELF
TRBV11-2	ASSLDLNRVTTEAF
TRBV7-3	ASSSDRGQPQH
TRBV10-3	AISERKGQGHTDTQY
TRBV5-1	ASSTANYGYT
TRBV7-9	ASSPVEGLNEKLF
TRBV12-5	ASGPSGGGQETQY
TRBV7-2	ASSLGDPITDTQY
TRBV18	ASSPGDGYT
TRBV6-1	ASRRGSQETQY
TRBV30	AWRVQGGTEAF
TRBV5-5	ASSLDLRASYNEQF
TRBV6-1	ASSTQGDTEAF
TRBV6-5	ASQKADVRNIQY
TRBV19	ASSPGLGANVLT
TRBV6-9	ASSYIRANYGYT
TRBV6-1	ASSGARWGHQPQH
TRBV19	ASSNTGGFEQF
TRBV11-2	ASSFGSPREDTQY
TRBV6-9	ASIRRESNQPQH
TRBV11-3	ASREGTTDTQY
TRBV11-2	ASRLQGGGTDTQY
TRBV7-6	ASSSGSRSYNEQF
TRBV19	ASRHFGGWTDTQY
TRBV6-5	ASYQTSGSSYEQY
TRBV2	ASSAQAPGSQPQH
TRBV6-5	ASSYSKVAGVNEQF
TRBV7-9	ASSLSTGDRGLWDEQF
TRBV7-6	ASSPMGGSGYGYT
TRBV4-3	ASSQGYASREAF
TRBV7-9	ASSLGPGRGTDTQY
TRBV5-6	ASSGGLAGAYFL
TRBV6-5	ASSYMAMNTEAF